Sequencing of this T cell receptor beta chain was carried out in a study of blood T cell repertoires in COVID-19. Overall study: Material from acute and convalescent COVID-19 was sourced from the United States, Italy and Spain.

In germline, CDR1 is MNHNS, CDR2 SASEGT. This CDR3 region has 15 residues. Trimming took 3 bases from V and 10 from J, leaving 18 bases between them. Study processing details: Estimation of nucleated cell counts relied on the amplification of reference gene primers. Clones were read by immunoSEQ multiplex PCR, and TCRdb kept only the in-frame ones, dropping some. V, J and clone size were drawn from that table, and D and trimming were deduced from the DNA. The table lists hundreds of thousands of clones, approximately 85% of them singletons, with 12% in the top ten. This TCR derives from a woman in her sixties with active or convalescent COVID-19. This rearrangement joins TRBV6-1 to TRBJ1-4; possibly TRBD1 for D (5 bases). The source material was peripheral blood. The CDR3 loop reads CASSDNRKLMGKLFF. CDR3 coding DNA: TGTGCCAGCAGTGACAACAGGAAATTAATGGGAAAACTGTTTTTT.